Sequencing of this T cell receptor beta chain was carried out in a study of cytomegalovirus exposure and HLA in healthy donors. As to this clone: Antigen unknown.

PCR used 60 Vbeta primers and 13 Jbeta primers. The table came from immunoSEQ multiplex PCR; TCRdb's copy has only in-frame clones and leaves some out. This table holds some 150,000 clones, 60% to 85% found once. V lost 4 bases and J lost 5; bases outside the gene matches: 10. From germline, CDR1 is MDHEN and CDR2 SYDVKM. The CDR3 runs 15 residues. Findings and caveats of the study: The authors enumerated 150 to 200 TCR beta chains as linked to cytomegalovirus.

Sequenced input: PBMCs. This rearrangement joins TRBV28 to TRBJ2-5; 7 bases fit TRBD1. The receptor was derived from a woman between 40 and 55 years old in good health and CMV-seropositive. The CDR3 DNA is TGTGCCAGCAGTTCGTTCAGGGGGTTCGGGGAGACCCAGTACTTC. Amino acid sequence: CASSSFRGFGETQYF. The variable domain in full, with the rest retrieved from reference TRBV28 and TRBJ2-5, is DVKVTQSSRYLVKRTGEKVFLECVQDMDHENMFWYRQDPGLGLRLIYFSYDVKMKEKGDIPEGYSVSREKKERFSLILESASTNQTSMYLCASSSFRGFGETQYFGPGTRLLVL.